The 7 T cell receptor beta chains presented below share a single source sample, sequenced in a study of blood T cell repertoires in COVID-19. TCRdb's table, derived via immunoSEQ multiplex PCR, lists solely in-frame clones and lacks some. The sample yields roughly 430,000 clones, around 90% seen once. Source material: PBMCs or T cells enriched from blood (not recorded which). These receptors originate from a woman aged 40 to 50 with acute COVID-19.

This chain uses TRBV9 with TRBJ2-2, with 9 bases identical to TRBD2. J gave up 3 bases and V 0 bases, and 6 bases lay outside the gene matches. Germline V CDR1 and CDR2: SGDLS, YYNGEE. This CDR3 spans 17 amino acids. In DNA form, the CDR3 reads TGTGCCAGCAGCGTAGCCCAAGCGGGGGGTTACACCGGGGAGCTGTTTTTT. Protein sequence: CASSVAQAGGYTGELFF.

This sequence joins TRBV20-1 and TRBJ1-2, with a weak D call TRBD1 (5 bases). The CDR3 consists of 13 residues. V was clipped by 3 bases and J by 9 bases, with 17 bases between them. Germline V CDR1 and CDR2: DFQATT, SNEGSKA (reference sequence). DNA for the CDR3: TGCAGTGCTAGTCGAGGACACGATCTTCGCTACACCTTC. Protein sequence: CSASRGHDLRYTF.

The chain joins TRBV2 to TRBJ1-1; D is unclear. CDR1 SNHLY and CDR2 FYNNEI come from the germline V gene. The length of the CDR3 is 14 residues. V was shortened by 3 bases and J by 0 bases, with 8 bases between the two germline ends. Here the CDR3 DNA reads TGTGCCAGCAGTGATCCGAGAATGAACACTGAAGCTTTCTTT. Translated: CASSDPRMNTEAFF.

This chain connects TRBV23-1 to TRBJ2-7; D is perhaps TRBD1 (6 bases). TRBV23-1 is known as an ORF, though its function is uncertain. The CDR3 runs to 15 residues. V was trimmed by 4 bases and J by 3 bases, leaving 16 bases between them. As DNA, the CDR3 is TGCGCCAGCAGTCCCTTGCAGGGGAATGACTACGAGCAGTACTTC. Its translation: CASSPLQGNDYEQYF.

This rearrangement joins TRBV7-2 to TRBJ2-5; 9 nucleotides line up with TRBD2. The ends lost 5 bases at V and 3 bases at J; junction bases unmatched: 10. Germline V gene data show CDR1 as SGHTA and CDR2 as FQGNSA. The CDR3 loop spans 16 amino acids. The CDR3 is CASSLRSGGREETQYF. CDR3 DNA: TGTGCCAGCAGCCTAAGAAGCGGGGGGCGTGAAGAGACCCAGTACTTC.

The chain couples TRBV21-1 to TRBJ1-4. TRBV21-1 represents a pseudogene. The CDR3 runs 15 residues. The CDR3 nucleotides read TGTGCCAGCAGCAAAGAAGTCGGCGGCCATGAAAAACTGTTTTTT. Translation gives CASSKEVGGHEKLFF.

J is TRBJ2-5 and V is TRBV6-2 or TRBV6-3; D is ambiguous. From germline, CDR1 is MNHEY and CDR2 SVGEGT. V was shortened by 2 bases and J by 5 bases, with 15 bases between the two germline ends. The CDR3 is 15 residues long. DNA of the CDR3: TGTGCCAGCAGTTACAAGTTCCGGGTTGGGGAGACCCAGTACTTC. The encoded protein is CASSYKFRVGETQYF.